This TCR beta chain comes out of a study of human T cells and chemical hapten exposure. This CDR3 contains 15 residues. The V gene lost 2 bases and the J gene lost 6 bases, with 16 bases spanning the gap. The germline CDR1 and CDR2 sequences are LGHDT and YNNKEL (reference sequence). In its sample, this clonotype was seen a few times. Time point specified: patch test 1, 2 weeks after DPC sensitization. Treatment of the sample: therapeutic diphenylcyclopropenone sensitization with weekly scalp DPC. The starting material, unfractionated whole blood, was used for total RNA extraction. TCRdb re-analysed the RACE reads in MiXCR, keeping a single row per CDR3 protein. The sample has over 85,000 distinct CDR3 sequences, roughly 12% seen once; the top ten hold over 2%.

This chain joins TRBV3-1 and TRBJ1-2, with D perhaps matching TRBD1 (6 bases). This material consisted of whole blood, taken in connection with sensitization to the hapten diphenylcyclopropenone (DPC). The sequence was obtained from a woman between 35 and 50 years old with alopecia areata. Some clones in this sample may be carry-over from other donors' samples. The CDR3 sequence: CASSQFGTPLDGYTF. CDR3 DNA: TGTGCCAGCAGCCAATTTGGGACACCCCTTGATGGCTACACCTTC.